This record concerns one TCR beta chain sequence. Original data processing: Counts of nucleated cells, estimated from reference gene primer amplification, were obtained. Method: immunoSEQ multiplex PCR; TCRdb's copy keeps in-frame clones and lacks some. V, J and clone size are those of that table, while D and trimming were read from the DNA. The sample yields 150,000 to 200,000 clones, about 86% seen once. The data were obtained in a study of blood T cell repertoires in COVID-19. Whole-study context: Samples representing acute and convalescent COVID-19 were sourced from the United States, Italy and Spain. The cDNA or gDNA used as material had been derived from T cells, B-cell-depleted T cells, or PBMCs.

Germline loops: CDR1 SGHTA, CDR2 FQGNSA. The CDR3 runs 15 residues. With V trimmed by 5 bases and J by 6 bases, 7 bases remained unmatched. The chain couples TRBV7-2 to TRBJ2-1; TRBD2 matches at 10 bases. The receptor comes from an elderly woman in a cohort sampled during active or convalescent COVID-19. Sequenced: peripheral blood. The CDR3 DNA sequence: TGTGCCAGCAGCCCTAGCGGGAGTTTTAGCAATGAGCAGTTCTTC. Translation: CASSPSGSFSNEQFF.